The rows below give T cell receptor beta chains drawn from one sample of a study of blood T cell repertoires in COVID-19. The method was immunoSEQ multiplex PCR; TCRdb's version includes in-frame clones alone and lacks a portion of them. The repertoire includes more than 110,000 clones, about nine tenths of them detected once, and under 4.5% sits in the top ten. The sequenced material came from PBMCs or T cells enriched from blood (not recorded which). These TCRs come from a middle-aged man who had recovered from COVID-19. The CDR3 runs from the conserved cysteine through the conserved F or W. The order of the fields is clone size, V gene, D gene, J gene, CDR3 DNA, CDR3 protein. The D gene is left open where the match is weak. A clone size is listed for some rows: how often the clone was seen (once, few, many), or a class if it is expanded.

clone size: few; V gene: TRBV25-1; D gene: -; J gene: TRBJ2-2; CDR3 DNA: TGTGCCAGCAGTCTCAACGGGGAAACCGGGGAGCTGTTTTTT; CDR3 protein: CASSLNGETGELFF
clone size: -; V gene: TRBV10-3; D gene: -; J gene: TRBJ1-2; CDR3 DNA: TGTGCCACCGGAGGGGAGCAGCTTGGCTATGGCTACACCTTC; CDR3 protein: CATGGEQLGYGYTF
clone size: -; V gene: TRBV15; D gene: TRBD1; J gene: TRBJ2-7; CDR3 DNA: TGTGCCACCAGCAGAGATCTAGGACAGGGGTACGAGCAGTACTTC; CDR3 protein: CATSRDLGQGYEQYF
clone size: -; V gene: TRBV30; D gene: -; J gene: TRBJ2-5; CDR3 DNA: TGTGCCTGGGCGGTAAGACAAGAGACCCAGTACTTC; CDR3 protein: CAWAVRQETQYF
clone size: -; V gene: TRBV28; D gene: TRBD1; J gene: TRBJ1-6; CDR3 DNA: TGTGCCAGCAGCTCCGGACAGGGTTATTCACCCCTCCACTTT; CDR3 protein: CASSSGQGYSPLHF
clone size: -; V gene: TRBV2; D gene: TRBD1; J gene: TRBJ2-2; CDR3 DNA: TGTGCCAGCAATACTGACAGGGGCAGCACCGGGGAGCTGTTTTTT; CDR3 protein: CASNTDRGSTGELFF
clone size: -; V gene: TRBV30; D gene: -; J gene: TRBJ2-6; CDR3 DNA: TGTGCCTGGAGTGTATTCGGGGGGACCGGGACAGGGGCCAACGTCCTGACTTTC; CDR3 protein: CAWSVFGGTGTGANVLTF
clone size: -; V gene: TRBV9; D gene: TRBD1; J gene: TRBJ1-3; CDR3 DNA: TGTGCCAGCAGCGCCCAGACAGGGGCAGGAAACACCATATATTTT; CDR3 protein: CASSAQTGAGNTIYF
clone size: -; V gene: TRBV9; D gene: TRBD1; J gene: TRBJ2-7; CDR3 DNA: TGTGCCAGCAGCGTAGGGGACAGAAACTACGAGCAGTACTTC; CDR3 protein: CASSVGDRNYEQYF
clone size: few; V gene: TRBV9; D gene: -; J gene: TRBJ1-6; CDR3 DNA: TGTGCCAGCAGCAAGGATCCGACGGGGTCCCTCCACTTT; CDR3 protein: CASSKDPTGSLHF
clone size: -; V gene: TRBV6-5; D gene: -; J gene: TRBJ1-4; CDR3 DNA: TGTGCCAGCAGTTCCTTCGGAGGCAGCTTTAATGAAAAACTGTTTTTT; CDR3 protein: CASSSFGGSFNEKLFF
clone size: -; V gene: TRBV28; D gene: -; J gene: TRBJ2-5; CDR3 DNA: TGTGCCAGCTCCCCTAGCGCCTTAGAGACCCAGTACTTC; CDR3 protein: CASSPSALETQYF
clone size: -; V gene: TRBV7-6; D gene: -; J gene: TRBJ1-5; CDR3 DNA: TGTGCCAGCAGCGACGGACAGAATCAGCCCCAGCATTTT; CDR3 protein: CASSDGQNQPQHF
clone size: -; V gene: TRBV7-2; D gene: TRBD1; J gene: TRBJ1-3; CDR3 DNA: TGTGCCAGCAGCTTAGATGGGACAGGGGGCGTCACCATATATTTT; CDR3 protein: CASSLDGTGGVTIYF
clone size: -; V gene: TRBV19; D gene: -; J gene: TRBJ1-3; CDR3 DNA: TGTGCCAGTGACCGGGGAACTAAGAGAAACACCATATATTTT; CDR3 protein: CASDRGTKRNTIYF
clone size: -; V gene: TRBV19; D gene: TRBD2; J gene: TRBJ2-7; CDR3 DNA: TGTGCCAGTAGTATGTCCGGGAGGGGCTACGAGCAGTACTTC; CDR3 protein: CASSMSGRGYEQYF
clone size: -; V gene: TRBV7-2; D gene: -; J gene: TRBJ1-1; CDR3 DNA: TGTGCCAGCAGTGCGCCGGGACAGAACACTGAAGCTTTCTTT; CDR3 protein: CASSAPGQNTEAFF
clone size: -; V gene: TRBV5-4; D gene: -; J gene: TRBJ2-2; CDR3 DNA: TGTGCCAGCAGCTTTTCCAGACATAACACCGGGGAGCTGTTTTTT; CDR3 protein: CASSFSRHNTGELFF
clone size: -; V gene: TRBV2; D gene: -; J gene: TRBJ1-2; CDR3 DNA: TGTGCCTCCGTGGGGGGGGCTAACTATGGCTACACCTTC; CDR3 protein: CASVGGANYGYTF
clone size: -; V gene: TRBV11-2; D gene: -; J gene: TRBJ1-6; CDR3 DNA: TGTGCCAGCAGCCCGCGGATCAATTCACCCCTCCACTTT; CDR3 protein: CASSPRINSPLHF